The clone carrying this TCR beta chain was recorded at least ten times. The target antigen is unknown. A much larger clone lies one base from this, so it may be a read error. The data derive from a study of blood T cells in healthy people across ages. Study findings and constraints: When set beside aged donors, long-lived donors presented more naive CD4+ cells and higher diversity.

Then a second PCR, running roughly 7 to 11 cycles, was carried out with a sample-barcoded 5' primer and a J-beta primer mix. TCRdb re-called the 5' RACE reads through MiXCR, storing one row per CDR3 protein. The table lists some 1.6 million distinct CDR3 sequences, about 32% of them singletons, with around 11% in the top ten. Trimming left V 10 bases short and J 5 bases short, with 17 bases between. CDR1 and CDR2 (germline): SGHVS, FQNEAQ. The CDR3 loop spans 13 amino acids. The origin of this receptor is a woman in her 30s in good health. Sequenced input: blood. V usage is TRBV7-8 and J usage is TRBJ2-5; D tentatively reads TRBD1 or TRBD2 (6 bases each). The CDR3 region has the DNA TGTGCCACCTCTGGGGGGCGCTGGGAGACCCAGTACTTC. Protein: CATSGGRWETQYF.